This T cell receptor beta chain is drawn from a study of T-cell memory formation after mild COVID-19. Study background: The TCR clusters were mostly specific to one donor.

The trim removed 2 bases at V and 6 bases at J, leaving 5 bases unmatched. This CDR3 is 14 amino acids long. CDR1 is LGHNA and CDR2 is YNFKEQ in the germline V gene. The study, taken as a whole, reports: Cross-reactive memory appears to have joined, as suggested by some responding clones showing up in pre-infection memory. CD4+ contracting clones were mainly CM and EM; CD8+ ones, EMRA.

This clonotype appeared a few times. Its antigen is currently unknown. 5'RACE with constant-segment primers yielded barcoded, UMI-tagged TCR alpha and TCR beta cDNA libraries. TCRdb analysed the 5' RACE reads with MiXCR anew, one entry per CDR3 protein. The sample consists of about 350,000 distinct CDR3 sequences, about 13% of them appearing once. The clonotype originates from a man younger than 35 who had mild COVID-19 (a few samples of this study predate the infection). Cell type and time point are not known. The chain carries TRBV4-2 and TRBJ2-3; 7 nucleotides agree with TRBD1. The sequencing input was PBMCs or a T cell subset sorted from them (not recorded which). The CDR3 spells CASSQPGGIDTQYF. CDR3 sequence (DNA): TGTGCCAGCAGCCAACCAGGGGGAATTGATACGCAGTATTTT.